This TCR beta chain was documented in a study of T cell repertoires in breast cancer. At the level of the study: Samples were breast cancer tumors, lymph nodes and blood from patients, and control blood. Study-wide points: TRBV7 predominated among shared TCRs, possibly a bias from eight TRBV7 primers.

During the second nested PCR, blocking oligonucleotides suppressed genes that were not paired. TCRdb reprocessed the emulsion pairing reads via MiXCR and lists one record per CDR3 protein. This sample carries about 40,000 distinct CDR3 sequences, roughly 44% of them seen once, and the ten largest clones take less than 70%. V shed 0 bases and J shed 1 base, with 13 bases lying between them. Germline assignment: CDR1 LGHDT and CDR2 YNNKEL (reference sequence). The CDR3 contains 17 residues. On this clonotype itself: Its antigen is undetermined.

Paired alpha-beta TCRs of CD8+ T cells were analyzed by expanded emulsion RT-PCR. The material sequenced was CD8+ T cells. The receptor's source is a pool of human donors with breast cancer or a healthy control (not recorded which). The chain recombines TRBV3-1 with TRBJ2-1; D gene ambiguous. Here the CDR3 reads CASSQDLQSRSYNEQFF. Here the CDR3 DNA reads TGTGCCAGCAGCCAAGATCTTCAGAGTCGGTCCTACAATGAGCAGTTCTTC.